This T cell receptor (beta chain) emerged from a study of T cell changes during pregnancy in multiple sclerosis. The ends lost 2 bases at V and 0 bases at J; junction bases unmatched: 5. From germline, CDR1 is SGHTA and CDR2 FQGTGA. There are 16 residues in the CDR3. Some clones are missing from TCRdb's copy, which holds only in-frame ones; the method was immunoSEQ multiplex PCR. This sample has some 100,000 clones, with roughly 92% found just once. The sequence was collected from a female donor with multiple sclerosis, enrolled in a pregnancy study. The J gene is TRBJ2-3, the V gene TRBV7-3; 7 nucleotides match TRBD2. The starting material was peripheral blood, obtained in the second trimester of pregnancy. The CDR3 region is CASSLSGGTSTDTQYF. The CDR3, as DNA: TGTGCCAGCAGCTTATCGGGGGGAACTAGCACAGATACGCAGTATTTT. Drawing the rest from reference TRBV7-3 and TRBJ2-3, the complete variable domain is GAGVSQTPSNKVTEKGKYVELRCDPISGHTALYWYRQSLGQGPEFLIYFQGTGAADDSGLPNDRFFAVRPEGSVSTLKIQRTERGDSAVYLCASSLSGGTSTDTQYFGPGTRLTVL.